A selection of T cell receptor beta chains follows, all from one sample in a study of beta chain features in type 1 diabetes. Clones were read by immunoSEQ multiplex PCR, and TCRdb kept only the in-frame ones, dropping some. The sample has hundreds of thousands of clones; roughly an eighth are singletons. What was sequenced was naive CD4+ T cells from blood. The receptors stem from a man younger than 35 with type 1 diabetes. The CDR3 runs from the conserved cysteine through the conserved F or W. Fields, in order: clone size, V gene, J gene, D gene, CDR3 protein, CDR3 DNA. A D gene is named only where the DNA matches it firmly. The listing skips clone size in some rows; elsewhere it reads once, few, many or a size class.

abundance: few
v_gene: TRBV29-1
j_gene: TRBJ1-4
d_gene: NA
CDR3aa: CSVGPDSLNEKLFF
CDR3nt: TGCAGCGTGGGCCCGGACAGTTTAAATGAAAAACTGTTTTTT

abundance: NA
v_gene: TRBV6-4
j_gene: TRBJ1-6
d_gene: TRBD1
CDR3aa: CASSGQGISSPLHF
CDR3nt: TGTGCCAGCAGTGGACAGGGGATAAGTTCACCCCTCCACTTT

abundance: NA
v_gene: TRBV7-2
j_gene: TRBJ2-5
d_gene: NA
CDR3aa: CASSLAGRETQYF
CDR3nt: TGTGCCAGCAGCTTAGCCGGCAGAGAGACCCAGTACTTC

abundance: NA
v_gene: TRBV19
j_gene: TRBJ1-1
d_gene: TRBD1
CDR3aa: CASSNTGDTEAFF
CDR3nt: TGTGCCAGTAGTAATACAGGGGACACTGAAGCTTTCTTT

abundance: few
v_gene: TRBV19
j_gene: TRBJ2-1
d_gene: TRBD2
CDR3aa: CATGGGTYNEQFF
CDR3nt: TGTGCCACCGGGGGGGGCACCTACAATGAGCAGTTCTTC

abundance: few
v_gene: TRBV18
j_gene: TRBJ2-6
d_gene: NA
CDR3aa: CASSPRGTGANVLTF
CDR3nt: TGTGCCAGCTCACCAAGGGGAACCGGGGCCAACGTCCTGACTTTC

abundance: NA
v_gene: TRBV7-9
j_gene: TRBJ2-5
d_gene: NA
CDR3aa: CASSSQGTQETQYF
CDR3nt: TGTGCCAGCAGCTCCCAAGGAACCCAAGAGACCCAGTACTTC

abundance: few
v_gene: TRBV11-2
j_gene: TRBJ2-3
d_gene: NA
CDR3aa: CASSLDSDTQYF
CDR3nt: TGTGCCAGCAGCTTAGACTCAGATACGCAGTATTTT

abundance: NA
v_gene: TRBV2
j_gene: TRBJ2-3
d_gene: NA
CDR3aa: CASSQENTDTQYF
CDR3nt: TGTGCCAGCAGTCAGGAGAACACAGATACGCAGTATTTT

abundance: few
v_gene: TRBV27
j_gene: TRBJ1-2
d_gene: TRBD1
CDR3aa: CASRTGLYGYTF
CDR3nt: TGTGCCAGCAGGACAGGGTTATATGGCTACACCTTC

abundance: NA
v_gene: TRBV5-1
j_gene: TRBJ2-1
d_gene: TRBD2
CDR3aa: CASSSPGGLDEQFF
CDR3nt: TGCGCCAGCAGCTCGCCGGGGGGGCTCGATGAGCAGTTCTTC

abundance: NA
v_gene: TRBV29-1
j_gene: TRBJ1-1
d_gene: TRBD1
CDR3aa: CSAEGTGGAETEAFF
CDR3nt: TGCAGCGCCGAGGGGACAGGGGGCGCGGAGACTGAAGCTTTCTTT

abundance: few
v_gene: TRBV27
j_gene: TRBJ1-4
d_gene: NA
CDR3aa: CASSAAGTYEKLFF
CDR3nt: TGTGCCAGCAGCGCCGCTGGGACCTATGAAAAACTGTTTTTT

abundance: few
v_gene: TRBV4-1
j_gene: TRBJ1-5
d_gene: NA
CDR3aa: CASSQGGWYQPQHF
CDR3nt: TGCGCCAGCAGCCAAGGGGGCTGGTATCAGCCCCAGCATTTT